One and the same sample provided the 16 T cell receptor beta chains below, sequenced in a study of blood T cell repertoires in COVID-19 (dated by TCRdb to 2018 to 2020). Libraries came from the immunoSEQ multiplex PCR assay. TCRdb took this table from immuneACCESS and kept in-frame rearrangements with V and J called. Such tables lack part of the clones; where checked against another copy, unresolved V genes explain under half of the gap, and the rest is unexplained. The sample table shows 150,000 or so clones, and roughly 86% are seen once. Roughly 15% of the sample rests with the top ten. Specimen: peripheral blood. These receptors originate from a human donor with acute or convalescent COVID-19. The donor label of this sample is uncertain.

The chain uses TRBV5-1 and TRBJ2-3; D might be TRBD2 (5 bases). Germline CDR1 is SGHRS and CDR2 is YFSETQ. Trimming took off 4 bases at V and 6 bases at J, with 15 bases between the two ends. This CDR3 has 14 residues. In DNA, the CDR3 is TGCGCCAGCAGCCCGGACGGGCGCGGGGATACGCAGTATTTT. Encoded protein: CASSPDGRGDTQYF.

This rearrangement joins TRBV2 to TRBJ2-2; D is unresolved. The CDR3 has 12 residues. Germline V CDR1 and CDR2: SNHLY, FYNNEI. The V end lost 5 bases, the J end lost 6 bases, and 7 bases lay between the germline ends. The CDR3 sequence is CASSSASGELFF. The CDR3 DNA reads TGTGCCAGCAGTAGTGCGTCCGGGGAGCTGTTTTTT. The full variable domain, completed using reference TRBV2 and TRBJ2-2, is EPEVTQTPSHQVTQMGQEVILRCVPISNHLYFYWYRQILGQKVEFLVSFYNNEISEKSEIFDDQFSVERPDGSNFTLKIRSTKLEDSAMYFCASSSASGELFFGEGSRLTVL.

The chain carries TRBV6-5 and TRBJ1-6, with a tentative D call TRBD1 (5 bases). Trimming left V 2 bases short and J 7 bases short, with 12 bases between. This CDR3 is 15 amino acids long. CDR1 is MNHEY and CDR2 is SVGAGI in the germline V gene. The CDR3 protein is CASSYDGGFNSPLHF. The DNA for the CDR3 is TGTGCCAGCAGTTACGACGGGGGTTTCAATTCACCCCTCCACTTT.

This clone has a single count. V is TRBV7-9 and J is TRBJ2-5, with a tentative D call TRBD1 (6 bases). This CDR3 has 16 residues. CDR1 and CDR2 (germline): SEHNR, FQNEAQ (reference sequence). V gave up 1 base and J gave up 4 bases, with 16 bases separating them. CDR3 sequence (DNA): TGTGCCAGCAGCTTAGGTGGTGGGGGCACGGGAGAGACCCAGTACTTC. Its protein product is CASSLGGGGTGETQYF. Variable domain in full (rest from reference TRBV7-9 and TRBJ2-5): DTGVSQNPRHKITKRGQNVTFRCDPISEHNRLYWYRQTLGQGPEFLTYFQNEAQLEKSRLLSDRFSAERPKGSFSTLEIQRTEQGDSAMYLCASSLGGGGTGETQYFGPGTRLLVL.

The rearrangement joins TRBV6-6 to TRBJ2-1, with 9 positions matching TRBD2. With V trimmed by 4 bases and J by 2 bases, 6 bases remained unmatched. Germline V gives CDR1 MNHNY, CDR2 SVGAGI (reference sequence). The CDR3 extends over 16 amino acids. CDR3 sequence: CASSSTKRGAYNEQFF. CDR3 DNA sequence: TGTGCCAGCAGTTCCACCAAGCGGGGGGCCTACAATGAGCAGTTCTTC.

The rearrangement joins TRBV18 to TRBJ1-1, with unresolved D. Germline CDR1 and CDR2: KGHSH and LQKENI. The CDR3 runs 16 residues. The V and J ends lost 6 bases and 1 base respectively, with 18 bases between them. This CDR3 is CASSELISGSNTEAFF. CDR3 sequence (DNA): TGTGCCAGCTCCGAACTGATTTCGGGGTCGAACACTGAAGCTTTCTTT.

This clone has more than one count but fewer than ten. The rearrangement joins TRBV4-2 to TRBJ1-3; TRBD1 matches 7 bases. The CDR3 contains 15 residues. Germline V gene sequence: CDR1 LGHNA, CDR2 YNFKEQ. The V gene end was trimmed by 6 bases and the J gene end by 0 bases; junction bases not matched to a gene: 5. The CDR3 is CASRETGSSGNTIYF. The CDR3 DNA is TGTGCCAGCAGAGAGACAGGGAGCTCTGGAAACACCATATATTTT.

V and J are TRBV12-5 and TRBJ1-1, with 7 bases lining up with TRBD1. Germline CDR1 reads LGHNT; CDR2 reads FRNRAP. The V gene end was trimmed by 6 bases and the J gene end by 6 bases; junction bases not matched to a gene: 13. CDR3 size: 15 residues. The CDR3 loop is CASGRNSQGNAEAFF. Here the CDR3 DNA reads TGTGCTAGTGGCCGAAATTCACAGGGGAATGCTGAAGCTTTCTTT.

The chain is built from TRBV6-5 and TRBJ1-2; no reliable D call. V was pared by 0 bases and J by 5 bases, with 4 bases between. This CDR3 is built from 12 residues. CDR1 and CDR2 (germline): MNHEY, SVGAGI. The CDR3 region is CASSYSAYGYTF. In DNA, the CDR3 is TGTGCCAGCAGTTACTCGGCTTATGGCTACACCTTC.

This clone has only a few counts. At the DNA level, this CDR3 is encoded by other sequences in the same sample as well. The chain links TRBV6-5 to TRBJ1-5, with TRBD1 matching over 7 bases. Germline lookup yields CDR1 MNHEY and CDR2 SVGAGI. With V trimmed by 8 bases and J by 3 bases, 7 bases remained unmatched. The CDR3 sequence is 14 residues long. In nucleotides, the CDR3 is TGTGCCAGCTCTACAGGGGTATACAATCAGCCCCAGCATTTT. This codes for CASSTGVYNQPQHF.

The chain combines TRBV13 with TRBJ2-7; 9 positions agree with TRBD1. After removal of 2 bases from V and 2 bases from J, the junction contained 4 bases not matched to a gene. Germline loops: CDR1 PRHDT, CDR2 FYEKMQ (reference sequence). The length of the CDR3 is 15 residues. The CDR3 region is CASSLMGQGPYEQYF. In DNA, the CDR3 is TGTGCCAGCAGCTTAATGGGACAGGGACCCTACGAGCAGTACTTC.

J is TRBJ1-1 and V is TRBV30; no clear D. V lost 3 bases, J lost 3 bases, and 8 bases lay in between. Germline V gene data show CDR1 as GTSNPN and CDR2 as SVGIG (reference sequence). This CDR3 spans 12 amino acids. The CDR3: CAWSAEDTEAFF. The CDR3 DNA reads as TGTGCCTGGAGCGCCGAGGACACTGAAGCTTTCTTT.

This chain links TRBV25-1 with TRBJ1-2; 8 bases agree with TRBD1. Germline assignment: CDR1 MGHDK and CDR2 SYGVNS. This CDR3 has 16 residues. The junction had 5 bases not matched to a gene; V was cut back by 2 bases and J by 0 bases. The chain's CDR3 is CASSEGGQGSNYGYTF. In nucleotides, the CDR3 is TGTGCCAGCAGTGAAGGAGGACAGGGTTCTAACTATGGCTACACCTTC.

CDR3: CASRAVPINYGYTF. CDR3 coding DNA: TGTGCCAGCAGGGCAGTTCCCATTAACTATGGCTACACCTTC. This rearrangement joins TRBV2 to TRBJ1-2; D gene uncertain. This CDR3 has 14 amino acids. V was pared by 6 bases and J by 1 base, with 12 bases between. Per the germline V gene, CDR1 is SNHLY and CDR2 is FYNNEI.

The rearrangement links TRBV15 to TRBJ1-6; D might be TRBD1 (6 bases). V lost 3 bases and J 10 bases, leaving 16 bases between the germline ends. The CDR3 length is 15 residues. Germline CDR1 is LNHNV and CDR2 is YYDKDF (reference sequence). CDR3 in amino acids: CATSRIFQGNSPLHF. CDR3 bases: TGTGCCACCAGCAGGATATTTCAGGGGAACTCACCCCTCCACTTT.

CDR3 in amino acids: CASSQVGTSARGELFF. CDR3 in DNA: TGTGCCAGCAGCCAAGTAGGCACTAGCGCCAGAGGGGAGCTGTTTTTT. This chain uses TRBV3-1 (or the pseudogene TRBV3-2) with TRBJ2-2; 7 nucleotides match TRBD2. Trimming took 1 base from V and 8 from J; bases not matched to a gene: 10. Germline V gene lookup returns CDR1 LGHDT and CDR2 YNNKEL (reference sequence). The CDR3 extends over 16 amino acids.